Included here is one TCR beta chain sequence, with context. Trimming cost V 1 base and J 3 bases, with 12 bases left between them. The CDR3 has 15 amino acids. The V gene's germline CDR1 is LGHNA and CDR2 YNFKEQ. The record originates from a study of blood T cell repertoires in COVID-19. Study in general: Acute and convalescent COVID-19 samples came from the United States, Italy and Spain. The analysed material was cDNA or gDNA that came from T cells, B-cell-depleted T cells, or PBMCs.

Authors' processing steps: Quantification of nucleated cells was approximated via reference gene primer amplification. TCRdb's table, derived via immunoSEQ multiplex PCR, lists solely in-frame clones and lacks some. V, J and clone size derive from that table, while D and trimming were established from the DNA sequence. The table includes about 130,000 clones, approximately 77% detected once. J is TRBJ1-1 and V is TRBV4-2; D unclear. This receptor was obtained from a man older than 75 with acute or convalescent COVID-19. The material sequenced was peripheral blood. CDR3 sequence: CASSQVFSEDTEAFF. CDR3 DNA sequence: TGTGCCAGCAGCCAAGTGTTCAGTGAGGACACTGAAGCTTTCTTT.